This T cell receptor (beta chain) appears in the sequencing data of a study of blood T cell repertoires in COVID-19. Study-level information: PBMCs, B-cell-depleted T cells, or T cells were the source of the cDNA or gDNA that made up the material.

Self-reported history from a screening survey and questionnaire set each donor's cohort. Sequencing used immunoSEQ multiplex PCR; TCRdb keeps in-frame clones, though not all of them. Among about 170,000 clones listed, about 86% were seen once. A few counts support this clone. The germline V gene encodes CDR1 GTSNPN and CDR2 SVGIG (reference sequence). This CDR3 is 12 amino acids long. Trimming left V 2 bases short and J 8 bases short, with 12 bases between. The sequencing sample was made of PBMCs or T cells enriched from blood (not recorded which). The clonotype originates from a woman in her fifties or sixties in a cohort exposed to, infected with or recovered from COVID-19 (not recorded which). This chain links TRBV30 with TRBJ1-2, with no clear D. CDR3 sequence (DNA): TGTGCCTGGAGTCCCACAGCCGCGGGCTACACCTTC. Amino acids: CAWSPTAAGYTF. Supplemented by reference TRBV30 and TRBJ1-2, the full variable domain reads SQTIHQWPATLVQPVGSPLSLECTVEGTSNPNLYWYRQAAGRGLQLLFYSVGIGQISSEVPQNLSASRPQDRQFILSSKKLLLSDSGFYLCAWSPTAAGYTFGSGTRLTVV.